The 11 T cell receptor beta chains listed next were all sequenced from one sample in a study of shared clonotypes between healthy human individuals. The naive CD8 population came from CD45RO-negative cells selected for CCR7, without terminally differentiated effector memory CD45RA+ cells. Sequenced by immunoSEQ multiplex PCR; TCRdb stores in-frame clones only, minus some. Of some 1,900,000 clones listed, roughly 94% are singletons. Input material: naive CD8+ T cells sorted from blood. The receptors stem from a man between 18 and 29 years old in good health.

A word on this clone: The identical CDR3 is also encoded by other nucleotide sequences in the sample. The chain has TRBV4-1 and TRBJ2-1; D is ambiguous. This CDR3 has 14 residues. Germline CDR1 MGHRA, CDR2 YSYEKL. V was clipped by 0 bases and J by 5 bases, with 8 bases between them. This CDR3 reads CASSQEPRNNEQFF. In DNA form, the CDR3 reads TGCGCCAGCAGCCAAGAACCCCGCAACAATGAGCAGTTCTTC.

The chain links TRBV28 to TRBJ2-7; D may correspond to TRBD1 or TRBD2 (5 bases each). Trimming left V 5 bases short and J 0 bases short, with 11 bases between. The CDR3 runs 14 residues. In germline, CDR1 is MDHEN, CDR2 SYDVKM. CDR3 nucleotide sequence: TGTGCCAGCAGTGATTCAGGGAGCTCCTACGAGCAGTACTTC. It specifies CASSDSGSSYEQYF.

This clone was seen a single time. This chain links TRBV27 with TRBJ1-4; no definite D call. Germline CDR1 MNHEY, CDR2 SMNVEV (reference sequence). The CDR3 is made up of 14 amino acids. Trimming removed 3 bases from V and 0 bases from J, with 5 bases in between. The CDR3 here is CASSFDPTNEKLFF. The CDR3 nucleotides read TGTGCCAGCAGTTTCGACCCAACTAATGAAAAACTGTTTTTT. The whole variable domain, remainder taken from reference TRBV27 and TRBJ1-4, is EAQVTQNPRYLITVTGKKLTVTCSQNMNHEYMSWYRQDPGLGLRQIYYSMNVEVTDKGDVPEGYKVSRKEKRNFPLILESPSPNQTSLYFCASSFDPTNEKLFFGSGTQLSVL.

The genes are TRBV6-5 and TRBJ2-2; D not resolved. The CDR3 has 14 amino acids. V lost 7 bases, J lost 1 base, and 10 bases lay in between. Germline CDR1 reads MNHEY; CDR2 reads SVGAGI. The CDR3 DNA reads as TGTGCCAGCACATCCCGTATGAACACCGGGGAGCTGTTTTTT. It encodes CASTSRMNTGELFF.

The chain employs TRBV6-5 and TRBJ2-3; TRBD2 is a possible D gene (7 bases). Germline CDR1 and CDR2: MNHEY and SVGAGI. This CDR3 contains 16 residues. The germline V and J ends were trimmed by 1 base and 1 base, with 12 bases remaining between them. The CDR3 DNA follows: TGTGCCAGCAGTTACTTGGGGGGGCCGGGCACAGATACGCAGTATTTT. Translating gives CASSYLGGPGTDTQYF.

The chain carries TRBV19 and TRBJ2-1; 7 positions match TRBD2. Germline V gene data show CDR1 as LNHDA and CDR2 as SQIVND (reference sequence). J lost 1 base, V lost 7 bases, and 4 bases had no gene match. CDR3 size: 14 residues. The CDR3 loop reads CASNEAGSYNEQFF. DNA for the CDR3: TGTGCCAGTAATGAAGCGGGGTCCTACAATGAGCAGTTCTTC.

The rearrangement uses TRBV7-2 and TRBJ2-1; D gene unclear. V lost 2 bases and J lost 1, with 12 bases in between. Germline V gives CDR1 SGHTA, CDR2 FQGNSA. The CDR3 length is 16 residues. The CDR3 region has the DNA TGTGCCAGCAGCTTAAGATTAAAGGGTTCCTACAATGAGCAGTTCTTC. Its translation: CASSLRLKGSYNEQFF.

The chain recombines TRBV28 with TRBJ2-7; 8 positions agree with TRBD2. Germline-derived CDR1 and CDR2 are MDHEN and SYDVKM. Trimming took 6 bases from V and 3 from J; bases not matched to a gene: 7. The CDR3 is 14 amino acids. The CDR3 nucleotides are TGTGCCAGCAGCCAACGGGGGGGTTACTACGAGCAGTACTTC. It yields the protein CASSQRGGYYEQYF.

The rearrangement joins TRBV19 to TRBJ2-7; D might be TRBD1 or TRBD2, each matching 5 bases. There are 15 residues in the CDR3. Trimming stripped 3 bases from V and 4 bases from J, with 16 bases between. In germline, CDR1 is LNHDA, CDR2 SQIVND (reference sequence). As DNA, the CDR3 is TGTGCCAGTAGTATCGGGGCGATGGGGGTATACGAGCAGTACTTC. It specifies CASSIGAMGVYEQYF.

This clone was recorded a few times. The sample holds other DNA sequences that translate to the same CDR3. The J gene is TRBJ1-2, the V gene TRBV6-5; the D gene is possibly TRBD1 (5 bases). The CDR3 is 13 residues long. V shed 2 bases and J shed 6 bases, with 10 bases lying between them. Germline values: CDR1 MNHEY, CDR2 SVGAGI. The CDR3 is CASSYGGLDGYTF. The CDR3 DNA follows: TGTGCCAGCAGTTACGGGGGGTTAGATGGCTACACCTTC.

The chain recombines TRBV14 with TRBJ2-2; D is perhaps TRBD1 or TRBD2 (5 bases each). The CDR3 loop spans 14 amino acids. Looked up from germline, CDR1 is SGHDN and CDR2 is FVKESK. V dropped 4 bases and J dropped 7 bases, with 13 bases sitting between them. The CDR3, as DNA: TGTGCCAGCAGCCTCGCAAGTGGGGGCGGGGAGCTGTTTTTT. Amino acids: CASSLASGGGELFF.